These 24 T cell receptor beta chains came from one sample sequenced in a study of blood T cell repertoires in COVID-19. Method: immunoSEQ multiplex PCR; TCRdb's copy keeps in-frame clones and lacks some. The table includes some 100,000 clones, 85% detected once. The sequencing input was peripheral blood. All receptors come from a woman between 65 and 79 years old with active or convalescent COVID-19.

V and J are TRBV7-6 and TRBJ1-1; TRBD1 matches at 7 bases. Germline V gene sequence: CDR1 SGHVS, CDR2 FNYEAQ. The CDR3 loop spans 15 amino acids. V was clipped by 4 bases and J by 6 bases; unmatched bases: 11. This CDR3 is CASSSLQGFNAEAFF. CDR3 coding DNA: TGTGCCAGCAGCTCACTACAGGGGTTTAACGCTGAAGCTTTCTTT.

The chain joins TRBV7-6 to TRBJ2-3; TRBD2 is a possible D gene (6 bases). From germline, CDR1 is SGHVS and CDR2 FNYEAQ. The CDR3 extends over 16 amino acids. Trimming took off 3 bases at V and 0 bases at J, with 13 bases between the two ends. In DNA form, the CDR3 reads TGTGCCAGCAGCTTTAACCCCGGGACTAGCACAGATACGCAGTATTTT. As protein: CASSFNPGTSTDTQYF.

This clone was observed a single time. This chain links TRBV2 with TRBJ2-1, with 12 bases identical to TRBD2. J gave up 0 bases and V 6 bases, and 6 bases lay outside the gene matches. Looked up from germline, CDR1 is SNHLY and CDR2 is FYNNEI. The CDR3 is made up of 17 amino acids. CDR3 protein: CASRKTSGGHSYNEQFF. The CDR3 bases are TGTGCCAGCAGAAAGACTAGCGGGGGACACTCCTACAATGAGCAGTTCTTC.

This clone was detected only once. The chain uses TRBV5-3 and TRBJ1-1, with a possible D match to TRBD1 (6 bases). TRBV5-3 is noted as an ORF with a role that remains uncertain. This CDR3 has 12 residues. V lost 6 bases to trimming and J lost 7 bases, with 13 bases between them. The CDR3 bases are TGTGCCAGAACCAGTAACAGGGATGAAGCTTTCTTT. Residues: CARTSNRDEAFF.

The genes are TRBV5-4 and TRBJ2-7; 9 positions agree with TRBD1. Trimming cost V 4 bases and J 2 bases; bases outside gene matches: 7. CDR3 length equals 15 residues. Germline CDR1 reads SGHNT; CDR2 reads YYREEE (reference sequence). Here the CDR3 DNA reads TGTGCCAGCAGCGCCCGGGACAGGGCCGCCTACGAGCAGTACTTC. Translated, it gives CASSARDRAAYEQYF.

The chain uses TRBV5-8 and TRBJ1-2; D gene ambiguous. Trimming took 0 bases from V and 8 from J, leaving 5 bases between them. Germline V lookup: CDR1 SGHTS, CDR2 YDEGEE. CDR3 size: 11 residues. The CDR3 region has the DNA TGTGCCAGCAGCTTGGCCCGGGGCTACACCTTC. Protein sequence: CASSLARGYTF.

The chain combines TRBV10-3 with TRBJ2-5, with TRBD1 as a possible D gene (5 bases). Trimming pared 4 bases from V and 2 bases from J, leaving 5 bases between. CDR3 size: 12 residues. Germline CDR1 reads ENHRY; CDR2 reads SYGVKD. This CDR3 reads CAISAGQETQYF. The CDR3 nucleotides are TGTGCCATCAGTGCAGGGCAAGAGACCCAGTACTTC.

The chain carries TRBV28 and TRBJ1-6, with 11 bases fitting TRBD1. V shed 1 base, J shed 0 bases, and the junction held 8 bases outside the gene matches. This CDR3 is 20 amino acids long. The V gene's germline CDR1 is MDHEN and CDR2 SYDVKM. The CDR3 reads CASSLSGTGGTYSYNSPLHF. The CDR3 DNA sequence: TGTGCCAGCAGTTTATCTGGGACAGGGGGTACCTACTCCTATAATTCACCCCTCCACTTT.

The rearrangement links TRBV6-5 to TRBJ2-7; D perhaps matches TRBD2 (6 bases). Germline V gives CDR1 MNHEY, CDR2 SVGAGI. The CDR3 spans 13 residues. V lost 5 bases and J 4 bases, leaving 12 bases between the germline ends. The CDR3, as DNA: TGTGCCAGCAGTAAGCAGGCGGGATACGAGCAGTACTTC. This gives the protein CASSKQAGYEQYF.

This rearrangement joins TRBV5-1 to TRBJ2-5, with TRBD2 identical over 8 bases. This CDR3 is built from 14 residues. V shed 3 bases, J shed 4 bases, and the junction held 5 bases outside the gene matches. Germline V CDR1 and CDR2: SGHRS, YFSETQ. Written as DNA, the CDR3 is TGCGCCAGCAGCTCGTCACGGGAGGGAGAGACCCAGTACTTC. Encoded protein: CASSSSREGETQYF.

This clone was seen a few times. This sample includes further DNA sequences coding for the same CDR3. This chain connects TRBV5-1 to TRBJ1-1; a possible D gene is TRBD1 (5 bases). Deletions cut 1 base from V and 4 bases from J, with 11 bases between. The CDR3 is 14 amino acids. CDR1 and CDR2 (germline): SGHRS, YFSETQ. The CDR3, as DNA: TGCGCCAGCAGCTTGTTCCAGGGCAGCACTGAAGCTTTCTTT. Translation: CASSLFQGSTEAFF. Combining the CDR3 with reference TRBV5-1 and TRBJ1-1 gives the whole variable domain KAGVTQTPRYLIKTRGQQVTLSCSPISGHRSVSWYQQTPGQGLQFLFEYFSETQRNKGNFPGRFSGRQFSNSRSEMNVSTLELGDSALYLCASSLFQGSTEAFFGQGTRLTVV.

The V gene is TRBV9, the J gene TRBJ1-2; 11 nucleotides match TRBD1. The germline V gene has CDR1 SGDLS and CDR2 YYNGEE. With 4 bases clipped from V and 4 bases from J, the junction kept 9 bases outside the gene matches. The CDR3 extends over 16 amino acids. The CDR3 DNA reads as TGTGCCAGCAGCCGGACAGGGGGCCCGGCGGGCTATGGCTACACCTTC. It specifies CASSRTGGPAGYGYTF.

This clone showed up just a few times. The chain has TRBV3-1 (or the pseudogene TRBV3-2) and TRBJ1-2; 7 bases are a match to TRBD1. This CDR3 has 15 residues. The ends lost 6 bases at V and 1 base at J; junction bases unmatched: 8. CDR1 LGHDT and CDR2 YNNKEL come from the germline V gene (reference sequence). CDR3: CASSLPGQHNYGYTF. In DNA, the CDR3 is TGTGCCAGCAGTCTGCCGGGACAGCATAACTATGGCTACACCTTC.

The chain uses TRBV2 and TRBJ2-5, with D possibly matching TRBD2 (6 bases). The CDR3 contains 15 residues. Trimming took 4 bases from V and 4 from J, leaving 16 bases between them. Per germline, CDR1 SNHLY and CDR2 FYNNEI. The CDR3: CASSGAVVGGETQYF. DNA for the CDR3: TGTGCCAGCAGTGGGGCCGTGGTGGGGGGAGAGACCCAGTACTTC.

This rearrangement joins TRBV7-2 to TRBJ1-1; tentatively, D is TRBD1 (5 bases). This CDR3 has 14 amino acids. Germline loops: CDR1 SGHTA, CDR2 FQGNSA. Deletions cut 2 bases from V and 5 bases from J, with 12 bases between. The CDR3 DNA is TGTGCCAGCAGCTTAAGCGCAGGGCGGACTGAAGCTTTCTTT. The encoded protein is CASSLSAGRTEAFF.

This rearrangement joins TRBV7-2 to TRBJ1-4; the D gene is possibly TRBD1 (6 bases). Germline lookup yields CDR1 SGHTA and CDR2 FQGNSA. The V end was cut by 5 bases, the J end by 10 bases, with 17 bases between. The CDR3 sequence is 14 residues long. The CDR3 nucleotides are TGTGCCAGCAGCCTAACAGGGAGGGGGGTAAAACTGTTTTTT. It encodes CASSLTGRGVKLFF.

V and J are TRBV10-2 and TRBJ2-6; 11 bases agree with TRBD1. CDR1 is WSHSY and CDR2 is SAAADI in the germline V gene. CDR3 size: 16 residues. Losses at the gene ends were 6 bases for V and 0 bases for J; bases not matched to a gene: 1. For the CDR3, the DNA is TGCGCCAGCAGGGGGACAGGGGGCTCTGGGGCCAACGTCCTGACTTTC. Amino acids: CASRGTGGSGANVLTF.

This chain joins TRBV28 and TRBJ1-5, with a weak D call TRBD1 (5 bases). This CDR3 comprises 14 residues. Trimming removed 3 bases at V and 7 bases at J, with 13 bases between. In germline, CDR1 is MDHEN, CDR2 SYDVKM. The CDR3 loop reads CASSFILGAQPQHF. The CDR3 DNA reads TGTGCCAGCAGTTTCATTTTAGGGGCCCAGCCCCAGCATTTT.

V and J are TRBV2 and TRBJ2-1, with TRBD1 as a possible D gene (6 bases). Germline CDR1 SNHLY, CDR2 FYNNEI. V gave up 5 bases and J gave up 7 bases, with 9 bases separating them. The CDR3 covers 12 residues. CDR3 loop: CASSPDSNEQFF. The DNA of the CDR3 is TGTGCCAGCAGTCCGGACAGTAATGAGCAGTTCTTC.

The chain is built from TRBV6-5 and TRBJ2-2, with a weak D call TRBD2 (7 bases). Germline V lookup: CDR1 MNHEY, CDR2 SVGAGI. V was shortened by 4 bases and J by 4 bases, with 16 bases between the two germline ends. This CDR3 is 16 amino acids long. The CDR3 region is CASSSPGGGGTGELFF. For the CDR3, the DNA is TGTGCCAGCAGTTCTCCGGGGGGCGGGGGCACCGGGGAGCTGTTTTTT.

The chain combines TRBV9 with TRBJ1-2; tentative D call: TRBD1 (5 bases). CDR1 SGDLS and CDR2 YYNGEE come from the germline V gene. This CDR3 is 16 amino acids long. The germline V and J ends were trimmed by 1 base and 4 bases, with 17 bases remaining between them. The CDR3 region has the DNA TGTGCCAGCAGCGTATTGGGATCAACAGGTTCCTATGGCTACACCTTC. It specifies CASSVLGSTGSYGYTF.

Points on this clone: The junction shows a germline mismatch at one end, possibly a read error. Other DNA sequences in the sample encode the same CDR3. CDR3 protein: CASSPGETQYF. CDR3 nucleotide sequence: TGTGCTAGCAGCCCCGGGGAGACCCAGTACTTC. J is TRBJ2-5 and V is TRBV7-7; D remains unclear. Per the germline V gene, CDR1 is SSHAT and CDR2 is FNYEAQ (reference sequence). The CDR3 covers 11 residues.

The V gene is TRBV24-1, the J gene TRBJ1-2, with TRBD1 matching over 7 bases. The CDR3 has 16 amino acids. The V gene's germline CDR1 is KGHDR and CDR2 SFDVKD. After removal of 3 bases from V and 2 bases from J, the junction contained 8 bases not matched to a gene. In DNA, the CDR3 is TGTGCCACCAGTGATCCCAGACAGGGACCAAACTATGGCTACACCTTC. Translation gives CATSDPRQGPNYGYTF.

This rearrangement joins TRBV9 to TRBJ2-3; the D gene is possibly TRBD2 (7 bases). The CDR3 has 16 residues. CDR1 and CDR2 from the germline V gene are SGDLS and YYNGEE. V lost 0 bases and J 4 bases, leaving 15 bases between the germline ends. CDR3 sequence (DNA): TGTGCCAGCAGCGTAGCGGGGGGCGACCCCCCAGATACGCAGTATTTT. It codes for CASSVAGGDPPDTQYF.